These 14 T cell receptor beta chains were all obtained from the same sample, sequenced in a study of shared clonotypes between healthy human individuals. Generated by immunoSEQ multiplex PCR, the TCRdb table keeps only in-frame clones and is missing some. The sample contains over a million clones, 96% of which appear only once. Sequencing input: naive CD4+ T cells sorted from blood. Specified subset: CD45RA+ positively selected. These receptors were obtained from a man aged 30 to 45 in good health.

The genes are TRBV10-1 and TRBJ2-1; the match to TRBD1 covers 10 bases. From germline, CDR1 is WNHNN and CDR2 SYGVQD (reference sequence). The CDR3 loop spans 15 amino acids. Losses at the gene ends were 6 bases for V and 7 bases for J; bases not matched to a gene: 9. Written as DNA, the CDR3 is TGCGCCAGCAGCAACCGGGACAGGGGATTTAATGAGCAGTTCTTC. Amino acids: CASSNRDRGFNEQFF.

A word on this clone: The junction departs from germline at one end; a sequencing error may be responsible. The J gene is TRBJ2-3, the V gene TRBV10-3; a possible D gene is TRBD1 (6 bases). Germline V CDR1 and CDR2: ENHRY, SYGVKD. The CDR3 covers 12 residues. CDR3: CATKTGEEARMF. The CDR3 DNA is TGTGCCACCAAGACAGGTGAAGAGGCTAGAATGTTT.

The chain uses TRBV19 and TRBJ1-4; no clear D gene. Germline CDR1 reads LNHDA; CDR2 reads SQIVND (reference sequence). The CDR3 runs 12 residues. V was shortened by 4 bases and J by 8 bases, with 8 bases between the two germline ends. This chain's CDR3 is CASSRGNEKLFF. CDR3 in DNA: TGTGCCAGTAGTAGAGGGAACGAAAAACTGTTTTTT.

The chain has TRBV10-3 and TRBJ2-6; D is uncertain. V was shortened by 5 bases and J by 0 bases, with 11 bases between the two germline ends. Germline CDR1 reads ENHRY; CDR2 reads SYGVKD. The CDR3 consists of 16 residues. CDR3 in amino acids: CAISSQLISGANVLTF. The DNA of the CDR3 is TGTGCCATCAGTTCCCAGCTTATCTCTGGGGCCAACGTCCTGACTTTC.

The V call is TRBV4-3, the J call TRBJ2-5; 10 nucleotides align to TRBD1. There are 15 residues in the CDR3. The germline gives CDR1 LGHNA, CDR2 YSLEER. V shed 0 bases and J 5 bases; nucleotides not matched to a gene: 3. In DNA form, the CDR3 reads TGCGCCAGCAGCCAAGACGGGACAGGGGCGGAGACCCAGTACTTC. Its protein product is CASSQDGTGAETQYF.

This chain connects TRBV5-5 to TRBJ2-7; 9 bases line up with TRBD1. The CDR3 has 15 amino acids. Trimming removed 2 bases from V and 4 bases from J; junction bases left unmatched: 7. The germline CDR1 and CDR2 sequences are SGHKS and YYEKEE (reference sequence). The CDR3 protein is CASSFPTGGQYEQYF. The CDR3 DNA follows: TGTGCCAGCAGCTTCCCGACAGGGGGGCAATACGAGCAGTACTTC.

As regards this clone: The same CDR3 can be traced to other DNA sequences in this sample. J is TRBJ1-5 and V is TRBV19; 10 positions agree with TRBD1. CDR3 length: 13 amino acids. The trim removed 6 bases at V and 5 bases at J, leaving 1 base unmatched. CDR1 LNHDA and CDR2 SQIVND come from the germline V gene (reference sequence). DNA for the CDR3: TGTGCCAGTAGGGGACAGGGGTATCAGCCCCAGCATTTT. Protein product: CASRGQGYQPQHF.

The chain couples TRBV11-3 to TRBJ2-1; TRBD1 might be the D (5 bases). Between the trimmed V and J ends, which lost 4 bases and 6 bases, there was a span of 16 bases. Per the germline V gene, CDR1 is SGHNT and CDR2 is YENEEA. This CDR3 has 15 amino acids. As DNA, the CDR3 is TGTGCCAGCAGCTCGGGCCTTGACAGTGCCAATGAGCAGTTCTTC. It translates to CASSSGLDSANEQFF.

The chain joins TRBV28 to TRBJ2-5, with 8 bases matching TRBD1. Germline CDR1 MDHEN, CDR2 SYDVKM. The length of the CDR3 is 17 residues. V lost 1 base and J lost 5; bases outside the gene matches: 12. CDR3 coding DNA: TGTGCCAGCAGTTTATTTTGGCAGGGGGCGCCTGGGGAGACCCAGTACTTC. Its protein is CASSLFWQGAPGETQYF.

The chain employs TRBV25-1 and TRBJ2-1; perhaps D is TRBD1 or TRBD2 (7 bases each). The ends were cut back, 1 base at V and 6 bases at J, with 22 bases in the middle. Per the germline V gene, CDR1 is MGHDK and CDR2 is SYGVNS. The CDR3 extends over 18 amino acids. The CDR3 nucleotides read TGTGCCAGCAGTGAATCGCTTCAGGGGGTTGCGGGAGTCAATGAGCAGTTCTTC. Translated: CASSESLQGVAGVNEQFF.

This clone has a single count. The V gene is TRBV11-2, the J gene TRBJ2-1, with D perhaps matching TRBD2 (6 bases). CDR3 length: 13 amino acids. Trimming took off 5 bases at V and 5 bases at J, with 10 bases between the two ends. From germline, CDR1 is SGHAT and CDR2 FQNNGV. This CDR3 is CASSPGVHNEQFF. CDR3 bases: TGTGCCAGCAGCCCGGGGGTCCACAATGAGCAGTTCTTC.

The chain joins TRBV19 to TRBJ2-7; D is uncertain. Germline CDR1 is LNHDA and CDR2 is SQIVND (reference sequence). The CDR3 spans 15 residues. V was trimmed by 3 bases and J by 3 bases, leaving 15 bases between them. CDR3 nucleotides: TGTGCCAGTAGTATCTCTGTCTCGCATTACTACGAGCAGTACTTC. Its protein is CASSISVSHYYEQYF.

Comment on this clone: Additional DNA sequences in this sample encode the identical CDR3. The V gene is TRBV6-1, the J gene TRBJ2-2; D gene unclear. Trimming shortened V by 2 bases and J by 1 base, and 5 bases separated the two germline ends. In germline, CDR1 is MNHNS, CDR2 SASEGT. The CDR3 totals 14 residues. The CDR3 coding sequence is TGTGCCAGCAGTGAACTTCGGAACACCGGGGAGCTGTTTTTT. Translated, it gives CASSELRNTGELFF.

This chain uses TRBV2 with TRBJ2-5; no firm D call. Germline CDR1 is SNHLY and CDR2 is FYNNEI. With 4 bases removed from V and 5 bases from J, the gap between germline ends came to 11 bases. CDR3 length equals 13 residues. In DNA form, the CDR3 reads TGTGCCAGCAGTGTACAATTAGGGGAGACCCAGTACTTC. Amino acids: CASSVQLGETQYF.